This T cell receptor beta chain was documented in a study of regulatory T cells in long-lasting Graves disease. Turning to the study itself: Recently diagnosed Graves' patients had received antithyroid drugs for under 3 months.

Time point: newly diagnosed GD, antithyroid drugs for less than 3 months. From RNA extracted from PBMCs, the TCR library was made. Findings of the study overall: TCR diversity was lower in persistent Graves' patients than in newly diagnosed ones.

The authors built TCR beta libraries using iRepertoire HTBI primers and Arm-PCR of CDR3 regions. MiXCR was run by TCRdb on the multiplex PCR reads, yielding one entry per CDR3 protein. The sample records about 620,000 distinct CDR3 sequences, 15% to 20% being singletons. Germline-derived CDR1 and CDR2 are MNHEY and SMNVEV (reference sequence). The CDR3 length is 14 residues. The V and J ends lost 6 bases and 6 bases, in that order; junction bases with no gene match: 7. This clonotype was seen many times. Its antigen is not identified. These same data were also listed under a study on T cells in Graves' hyperthyroidism and ophthalmopathy. Per that study: Initially, a first-round RT-PCR of the TCR CDR3 employed the HTBI primer set.

Source: peripheral blood mononuclear cells (PBMCs), taken at new diagnosis, from a patient treated with antithyroid drugs. This clonotype was obtained from a woman aged 25 to 39 with Graves disease. The chain joins TRBV27 to TRBJ1-5; TRBD1 matches 8 bases. CDR3 DNA: TGTGCCAGCAGCCTACAGGGGGGAGGTCAGCCCCAGCATTTT. Its translation is CASSLQGGGQPQHF.